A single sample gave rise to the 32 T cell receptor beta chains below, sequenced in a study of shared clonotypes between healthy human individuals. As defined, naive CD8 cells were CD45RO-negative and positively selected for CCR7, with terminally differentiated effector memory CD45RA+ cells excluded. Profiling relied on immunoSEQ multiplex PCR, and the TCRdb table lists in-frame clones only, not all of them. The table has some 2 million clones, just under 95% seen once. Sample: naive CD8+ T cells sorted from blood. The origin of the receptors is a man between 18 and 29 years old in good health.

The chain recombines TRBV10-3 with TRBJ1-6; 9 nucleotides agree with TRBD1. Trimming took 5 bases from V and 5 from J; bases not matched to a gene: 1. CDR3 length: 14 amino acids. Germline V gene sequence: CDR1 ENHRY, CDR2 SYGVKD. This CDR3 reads CAISRTGDNSPLHF. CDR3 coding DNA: TGTGCCATCAGTCGGACAGGGGATAATTCACCCCTCCACTTT.

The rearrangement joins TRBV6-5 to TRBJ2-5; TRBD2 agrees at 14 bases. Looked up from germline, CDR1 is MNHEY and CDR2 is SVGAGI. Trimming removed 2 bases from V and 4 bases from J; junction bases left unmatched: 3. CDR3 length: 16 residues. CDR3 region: CASSYIGLAGGETQYF. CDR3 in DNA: TGTGCCAGCAGTTACATCGGACTAGCGGGGGGAGAGACCCAGTACTTC.

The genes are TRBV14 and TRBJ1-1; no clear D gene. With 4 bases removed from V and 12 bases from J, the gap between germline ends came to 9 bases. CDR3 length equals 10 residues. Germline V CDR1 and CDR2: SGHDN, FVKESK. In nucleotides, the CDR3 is TGTGCCAGCAGCCCCCTTGTGACTTTCTTT. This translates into CASSPLVTFF. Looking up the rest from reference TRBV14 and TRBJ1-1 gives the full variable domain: EAGVTQFPSHSVIEKGQTVTLRCDPISGHDNLYWYRRVMGKEIKFLLHFVKESKQDESGMPNNRFLAERTGGTYSTLKVQPAELEDSGVYFCASSPLVTFFGQGTRLTVV.

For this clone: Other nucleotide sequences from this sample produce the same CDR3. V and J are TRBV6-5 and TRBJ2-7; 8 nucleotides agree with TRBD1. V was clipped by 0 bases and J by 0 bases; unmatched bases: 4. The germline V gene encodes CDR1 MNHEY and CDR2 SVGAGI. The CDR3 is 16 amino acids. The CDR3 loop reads CASSYSTGEFSYEQYF. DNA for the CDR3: TGTGCCAGCAGTTACTCGACAGGGGAGTTCTCCTACGAGCAGTACTTC.

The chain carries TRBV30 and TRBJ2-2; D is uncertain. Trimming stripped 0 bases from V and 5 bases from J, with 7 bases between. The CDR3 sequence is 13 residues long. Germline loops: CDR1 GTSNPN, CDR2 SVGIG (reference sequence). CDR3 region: CAWSVTETGELFF. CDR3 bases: TGTGCCTGGAGTGTAACGGAAACCGGGGAGCTGTTTTTT.

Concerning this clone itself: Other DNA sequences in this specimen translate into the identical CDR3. The CDR3 reads CASSLGGGYEQYF. The DNA of the CDR3 is TGCGCCAGCAGCCTTGGAGGGGGCTACGAGCAGTACTTC. The V gene is TRBV4-1, the J gene TRBJ2-7; D is tentatively TRBD1 or TRBD2 (6 bases each). V shed 4 bases and J shed 3 bases, with 10 bases lying between them. The CDR3 has 13 residues. Germline V gene data show CDR1 as MGHRA and CDR2 as YSYEKL.

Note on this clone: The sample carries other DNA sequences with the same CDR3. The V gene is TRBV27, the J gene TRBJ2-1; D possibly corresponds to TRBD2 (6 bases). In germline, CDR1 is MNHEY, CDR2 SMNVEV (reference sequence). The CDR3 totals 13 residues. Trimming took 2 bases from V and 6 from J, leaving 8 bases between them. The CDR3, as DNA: TGTGCCAGCAGTTTACTGGGGGGCAATGAGCAGTTCTTC. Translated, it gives CASSLLGGNEQFF.

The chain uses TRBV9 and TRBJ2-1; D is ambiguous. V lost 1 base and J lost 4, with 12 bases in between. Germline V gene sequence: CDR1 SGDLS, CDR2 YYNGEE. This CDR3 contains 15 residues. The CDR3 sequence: CASSVSQESYNEQFF. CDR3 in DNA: TGTGCCAGCAGCGTAAGTCAGGAGAGTTACAATGAGCAGTTCTTC.

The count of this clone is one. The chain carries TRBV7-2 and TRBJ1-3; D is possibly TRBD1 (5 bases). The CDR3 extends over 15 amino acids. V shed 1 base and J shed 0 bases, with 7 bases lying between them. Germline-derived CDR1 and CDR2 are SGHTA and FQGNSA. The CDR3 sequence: CASSLGQISGNTIYF. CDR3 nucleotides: TGTGCCAGCAGCTTAGGACAGATCTCTGGAAACACCATATATTTT.

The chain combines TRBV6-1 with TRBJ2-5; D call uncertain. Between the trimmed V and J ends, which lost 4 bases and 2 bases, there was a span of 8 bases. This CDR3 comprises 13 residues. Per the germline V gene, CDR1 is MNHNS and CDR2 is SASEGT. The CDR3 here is CASSVPSQETQYF. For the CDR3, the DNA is TGTGCCAGCAGTGTCCCTTCACAAGAGACCCAGTACTTC.

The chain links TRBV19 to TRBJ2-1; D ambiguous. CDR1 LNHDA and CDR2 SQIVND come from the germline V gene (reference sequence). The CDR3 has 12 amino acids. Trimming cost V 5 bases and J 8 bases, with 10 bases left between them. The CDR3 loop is CASSFHLDEQFF. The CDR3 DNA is TGTGCCAGTAGTTTTCACTTAGATGAGCAGTTCTTC. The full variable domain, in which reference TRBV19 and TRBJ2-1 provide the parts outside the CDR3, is DGGITQSPKYLFRKEGQNVTLSCEQNLNHDAMYWYRQDPGQGLRLIYYSQIVNDFQKGDIAEGYSVSREKKESFPLTVTSAQKNPTAFYLCASSFHLDEQFFGPGTRLTVL.

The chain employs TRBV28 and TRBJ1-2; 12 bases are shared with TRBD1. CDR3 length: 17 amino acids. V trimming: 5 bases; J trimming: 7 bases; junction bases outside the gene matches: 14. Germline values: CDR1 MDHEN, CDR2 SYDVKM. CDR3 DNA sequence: TGTGCCAGCAGTCGGCCCGCCGGGACAGGGGGCTTCGGTGGCTACACCTTC. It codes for CASSRPAGTGGFGGYTF.

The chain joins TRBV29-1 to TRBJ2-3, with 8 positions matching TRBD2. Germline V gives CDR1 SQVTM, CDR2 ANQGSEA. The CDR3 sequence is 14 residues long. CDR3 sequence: CSSSTSGHTDTQYF. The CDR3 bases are TGCTCAAGCTCCACTAGCGGTCACACAGATACGCAGTATTTT.

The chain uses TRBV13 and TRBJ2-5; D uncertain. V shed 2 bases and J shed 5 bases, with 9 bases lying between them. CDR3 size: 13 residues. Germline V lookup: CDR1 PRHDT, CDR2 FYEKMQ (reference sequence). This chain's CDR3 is CASSLTVGETQYF. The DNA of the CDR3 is TGTGCCAGCAGCTTAACCGTAGGGGAGACCCAGTACTTC.

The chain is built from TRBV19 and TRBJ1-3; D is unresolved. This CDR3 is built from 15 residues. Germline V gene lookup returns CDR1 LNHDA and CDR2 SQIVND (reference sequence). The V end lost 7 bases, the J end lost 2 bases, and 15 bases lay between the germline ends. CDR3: CASTLLNGAGNTIYF. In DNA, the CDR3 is TGTGCCAGTACTTTACTGAACGGGGCTGGAAACACCATATATTTT. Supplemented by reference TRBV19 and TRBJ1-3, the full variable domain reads DGGITQSPKYLFRKEGQNVTLSCEQNLNHDAMYWYRQDPGQGLRLIYYSQIVNDFQKGDIAEGYSVSREKKESFPLTVTSAQKNPTAFYLCASTLLNGAGNTIYFGEGSWLTVV.

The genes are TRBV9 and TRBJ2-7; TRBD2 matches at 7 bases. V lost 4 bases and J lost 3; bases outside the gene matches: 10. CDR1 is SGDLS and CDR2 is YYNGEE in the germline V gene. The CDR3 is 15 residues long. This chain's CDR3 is CASSPGAGVFYEQYF. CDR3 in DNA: TGTGCCAGCAGCCCAGGTGCGGGGGTGTTCTACGAGCAGTACTTC.

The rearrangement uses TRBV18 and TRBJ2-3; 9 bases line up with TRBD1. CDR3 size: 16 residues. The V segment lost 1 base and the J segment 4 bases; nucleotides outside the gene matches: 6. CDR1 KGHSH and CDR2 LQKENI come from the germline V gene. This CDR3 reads CASSPRDREIADTQYF. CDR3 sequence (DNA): TGTGCCAGCTCACCACGGGACAGGGAGATCGCAGATACGCAGTATTTT.

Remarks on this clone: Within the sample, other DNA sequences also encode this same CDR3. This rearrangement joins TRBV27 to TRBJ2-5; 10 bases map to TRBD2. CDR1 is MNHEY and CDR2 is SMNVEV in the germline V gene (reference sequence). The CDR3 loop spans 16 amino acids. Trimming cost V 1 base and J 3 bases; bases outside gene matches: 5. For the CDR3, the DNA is TGTGCCAGCAGTTTATATCCTAGCGGGAGCGAAGAGACCCAGTACTTC. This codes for CASSLYPSGSEETQYF.

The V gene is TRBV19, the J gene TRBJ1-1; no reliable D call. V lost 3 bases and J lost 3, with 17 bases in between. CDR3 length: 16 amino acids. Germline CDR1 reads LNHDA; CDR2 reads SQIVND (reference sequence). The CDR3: CASSITGNSAHTEAFF. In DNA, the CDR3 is TGTGCCAGTAGTATCACGGGAAACTCGGCACACACTGAAGCTTTCTTT. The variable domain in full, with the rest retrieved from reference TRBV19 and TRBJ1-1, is DGGITQSPKYLFRKEGQNVTLSCEQNLNHDAMYWYRQDPGQGLRLIYYSQIVNDFQKGDIAEGYSVSREKKESFPLTVTSAQKNPTAFYLCASSITGNSAHTEAFFGQGTRLTVV.

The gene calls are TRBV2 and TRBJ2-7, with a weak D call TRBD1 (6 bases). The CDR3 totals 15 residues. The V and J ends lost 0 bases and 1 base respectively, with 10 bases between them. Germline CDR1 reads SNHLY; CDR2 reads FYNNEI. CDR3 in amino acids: CASSEAGTQSYEQYF. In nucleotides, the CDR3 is TGTGCCAGCAGTGAAGCTGGGACACAATCCTACGAGCAGTACTTC.

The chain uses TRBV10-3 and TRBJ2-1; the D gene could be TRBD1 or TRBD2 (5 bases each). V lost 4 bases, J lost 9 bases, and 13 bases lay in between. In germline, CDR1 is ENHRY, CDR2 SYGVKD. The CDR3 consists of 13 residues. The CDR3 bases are TGTGCCATCAGTGGGGACCAACCCAGTGAGCAGTTCTTC. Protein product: CAISGDQPSEQFF.

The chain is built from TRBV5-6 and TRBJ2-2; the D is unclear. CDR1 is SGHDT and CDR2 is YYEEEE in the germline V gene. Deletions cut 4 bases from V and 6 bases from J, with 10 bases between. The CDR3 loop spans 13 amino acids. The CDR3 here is CASSLIVAGELFF. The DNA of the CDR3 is TGTGCCAGCAGCCTGATAGTGGCCGGGGAGCTGTTTTTT.

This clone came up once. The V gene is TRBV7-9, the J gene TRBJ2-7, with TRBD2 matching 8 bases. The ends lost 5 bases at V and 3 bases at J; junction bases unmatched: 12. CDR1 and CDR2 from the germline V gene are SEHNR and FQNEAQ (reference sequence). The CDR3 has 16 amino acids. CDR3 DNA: TGTGCCAGCAGCCCCCTCGCGGTAGCGGGACACTACGAGCAGTACTTC. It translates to CASSPLAVAGHYEQYF.

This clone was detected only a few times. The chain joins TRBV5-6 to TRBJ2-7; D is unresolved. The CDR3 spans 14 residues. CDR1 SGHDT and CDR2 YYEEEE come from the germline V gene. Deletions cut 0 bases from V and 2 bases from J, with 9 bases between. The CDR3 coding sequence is TGTGCCAGCAGCTTGGGCATCTCGGCCTACGAGCAGTACTTC. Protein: CASSLGISAYEQYF.

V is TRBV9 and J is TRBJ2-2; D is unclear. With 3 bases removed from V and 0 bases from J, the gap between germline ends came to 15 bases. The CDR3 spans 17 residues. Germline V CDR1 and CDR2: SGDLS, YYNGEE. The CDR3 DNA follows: TGTGCCAGCAGCGGGCACTTTGGACCAACGAACACCGGGGAGCTGTTTTTT. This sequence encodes CASSGHFGPTNTGELFF.

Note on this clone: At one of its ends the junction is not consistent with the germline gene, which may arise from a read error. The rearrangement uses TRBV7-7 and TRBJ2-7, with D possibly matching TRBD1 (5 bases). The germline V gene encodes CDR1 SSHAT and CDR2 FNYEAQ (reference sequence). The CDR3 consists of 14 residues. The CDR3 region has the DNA TGTGCTAGCAGCTTAGGAGACAGTTCCTACGAGCAGTACTTC. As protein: CASSLGDSSYEQYF.

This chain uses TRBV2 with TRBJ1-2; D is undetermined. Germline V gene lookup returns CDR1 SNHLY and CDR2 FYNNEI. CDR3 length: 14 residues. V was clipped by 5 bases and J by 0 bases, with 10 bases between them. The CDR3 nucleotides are TGTGCCAGCAGTAAATCACCATCTAACTATGGCTACACCTTC. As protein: CASSKSPSNYGYTF.

The CDR3 here is CASSPPSSGTDTQYF. The CDR3 nucleotides read TGTGCCAGCAGCCCGCCTTCTTCCGGGACAGATACGCAGTATTTT. The chain employs TRBV9 and TRBJ2-3; no definite D call. The CDR3 runs 15 residues. V lost 4 bases and J 3 bases, leaving 15 bases between the germline ends. Germline CDR1 reads SGDLS; CDR2 reads YYNGEE.

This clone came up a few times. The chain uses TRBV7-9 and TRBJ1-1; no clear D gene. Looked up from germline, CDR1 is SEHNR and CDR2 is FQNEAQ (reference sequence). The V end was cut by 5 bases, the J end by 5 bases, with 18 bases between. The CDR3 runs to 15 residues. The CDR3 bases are TGTGCCAGCAGCGATCTTGAAGGTCGCGGGACTGAAGCTTTCTTT. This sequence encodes CASSDLEGRGTEAFF.

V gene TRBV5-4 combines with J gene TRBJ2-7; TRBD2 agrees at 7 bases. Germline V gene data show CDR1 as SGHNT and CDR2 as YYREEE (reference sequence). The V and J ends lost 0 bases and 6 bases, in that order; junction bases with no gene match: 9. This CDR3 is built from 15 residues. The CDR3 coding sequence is TGTGCCAGCAGCTTGGCCCTCGGGAGGCCCAGCGAGCAGTACTTC. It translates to CASSLALGRPSEQYF.

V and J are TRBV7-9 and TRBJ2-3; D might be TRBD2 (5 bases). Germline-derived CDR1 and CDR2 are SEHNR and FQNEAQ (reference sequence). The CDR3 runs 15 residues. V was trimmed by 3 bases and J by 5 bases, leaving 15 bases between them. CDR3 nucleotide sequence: TGTGCCAGCAGCTTGAACGAGGGTATAAGAGATACGCAGTATTTT. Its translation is CASSLNEGIRDTQYF. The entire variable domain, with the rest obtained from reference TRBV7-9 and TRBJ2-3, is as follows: DTGVSQNPRHKITKRGQNVTFRCDPISEHNRLYWYRQTLGQGPEFLTYFQNEAQLEKSRLLSDRFSAERPKGSFSTLEIQRTEQGDSAMYLCASSLNEGIRDTQYFGPGTRLTVL.

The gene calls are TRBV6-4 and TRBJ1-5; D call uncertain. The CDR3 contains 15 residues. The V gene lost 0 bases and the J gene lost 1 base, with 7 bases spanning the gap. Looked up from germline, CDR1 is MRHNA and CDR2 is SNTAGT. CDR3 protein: CASSDSGRSNQPQHF. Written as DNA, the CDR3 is TGTGCCAGCAGTGACTCTGGCAGGAGCAATCAGCCCCAGCATTTT.